This TCR beta chain was retrieved from a study of vaccination and CD4 T cells after COVID-19. Across the whole study: Testing by nasal swab PCR showed convalescent patients to be SARS-CoV-2 positive; about nine were mild and one was severe. Cells were stimulated with overlapping spike peptide pools from SARS-CoV-2, HCoV-NL63, HCoV-OC43 and HCoV-229E. The convalescents included six males and four females, and among them two were Hispanic while seven were Caucasian. Overall study findings and caveats: In convalescent patients, a median approximately 90% of post-vaccine SARS-CoV-2-reactive clones appeared only after vaccination.

Regarding treatment: roughly 10-day PBMC culture with coronavirus spike peptide pools or control peptides (ViraFEST assay). Sequencing of DNA taken from cultured CD4+ T cells relied on the Oncomine TCR Beta short-read assay. TCRdb recomputed calls from the PCR reads with MiXCR, one row per CDR3 protein. Of 5,700 or so distinct CDR3 sequences detected, roughly a third appear once; the ten largest clones hold 30% to 40%. Between the trimmed V and J ends, which lost 3 bases and 1 base, there was a span of 6 bases. CDR3 length: 13 residues. CDR1 is ENHRY, CDR2 SYGVKD, per germline. This clonotype showed up just a few times. No antigen is known for it.

V and J are TRBV10-3 and TRBJ1-1, with unresolved D. The receptor's source is a human donor who had recovered from COVID-19. This specimen consisted of CD4+ T cells from blood, cultured in vitro, obtained after SARS-CoV-2 vaccination. The CDR3 spells CAISDKQNTEAFF. CDR3 in DNA: TGTGCCATCAGTGACAAGCAGAACACTGAAGCTTTCTTT.